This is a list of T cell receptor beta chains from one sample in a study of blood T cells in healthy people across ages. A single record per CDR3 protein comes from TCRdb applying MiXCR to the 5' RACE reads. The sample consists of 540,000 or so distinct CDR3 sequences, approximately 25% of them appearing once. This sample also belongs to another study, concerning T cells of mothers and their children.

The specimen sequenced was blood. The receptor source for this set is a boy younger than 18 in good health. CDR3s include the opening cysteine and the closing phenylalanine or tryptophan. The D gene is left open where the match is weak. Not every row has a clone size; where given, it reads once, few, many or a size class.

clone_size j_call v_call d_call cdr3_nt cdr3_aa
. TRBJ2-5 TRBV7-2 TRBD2 TGTGCCAGCAGCCCAACTAGCGGGAGTATGGAAGAGACCCAGTACTTC CASSPTSGSMEETQYF
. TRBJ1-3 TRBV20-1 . TGCAGTGCTAGAGACGGGGGTACTGGAAACACCATATATTTT CSARDGGTGNTIYF
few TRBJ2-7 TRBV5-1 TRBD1 TGCGCCAGCAGCTCCGGACAGGGAGGAAACGAGCAGTACTTC CASSSGQGGNEQYF
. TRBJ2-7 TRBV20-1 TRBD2 TGCAGTGCTAGAGATACGACTATGGGGCGGGAGGTCTACGAGCAGTACTTC CSARDTTMGREVYEQYF
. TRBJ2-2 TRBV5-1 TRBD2 TGCGCCAGCAGCTGGACTAGCGGCGGCACCGGGGAGCTGTTTTTT CASSWTSGGTGELFF
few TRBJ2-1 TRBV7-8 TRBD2 TGTGCCAGCAGCTTAAAGGGTAGCGGGAGGGACTCCTACAATGAGCAGTTCTTC CASSLKGSGRDSYNEQFF
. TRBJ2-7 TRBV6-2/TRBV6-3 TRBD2 TGTGCCAGCAGGACCGGACTAGCGGGGTTCTCCTACGAGCAGTACTTC CASRTGLAGFSYEQYF
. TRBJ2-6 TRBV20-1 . TGCAGTGCTAGGGACTCTGGGGCCAACGTCCTGACTTTC CSARDSGANVLTF
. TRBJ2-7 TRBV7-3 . TGTGCCAGCAGCTTAACCACCAGGGGCGAGCAGTACTTC CASSLTTRGEQYF
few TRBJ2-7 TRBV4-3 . TGCGCCAGCAGCCAAGAACACGGAATGTTCTACGAGCAGTACTTC CASSQEHGMFYEQYF
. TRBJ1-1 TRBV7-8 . TGTGCCAGCAGCCCGACGCGTTTATGGGGTTCCACTGAAGCTTTCTTT CASSPTRLWGSTEAFF
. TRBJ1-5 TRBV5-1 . TGCGCCAGCAGCGAGGTCCCGAATCAGCCCCAGCATTTT CASSEVPNQPQHF
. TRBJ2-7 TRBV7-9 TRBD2 TGTGCCAGCAGCTTAGGACGGCGGGAGAACTACGAGCAGTACTTC CASSLGRRENYEQYF
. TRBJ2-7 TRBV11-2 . TGTGCCAGCAGTTCAGCCCGGGGACCGGAATACGAGCAGTACTTC CASSSARGPEYEQYF
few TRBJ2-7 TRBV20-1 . TGCAGTGCCGTGGACAGCTACGAGCAGTACTTC CSAVDSYEQYF
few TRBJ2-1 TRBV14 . TGTGCCAGCAGCCAGGACATCAGGCCCCTGGGTGAGCAGTTCTTC CASSQDIRPLGEQFF
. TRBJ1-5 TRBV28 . TGTGCCAGCACACATAGGGGGTGGAATTCTAATCAGCCCCAGCATTTT CASTHRGWNSNQPQHF
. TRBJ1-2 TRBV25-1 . TGTGCCAGCAGTGGCCTGAGAGGAGTTGGGAATGGCTACACCTTC CASSGLRGVGNGYTF
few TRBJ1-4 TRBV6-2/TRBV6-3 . TGTGCCAGCAAACCGGACTCAACTAATGAAAAACTGTTTTTT CASKPDSTNEKLFF
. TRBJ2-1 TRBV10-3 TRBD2 TGTGCCATCAGTGCCTTAGGGACTAGCGGGAGAAGGTCCTACAATGAGCAGTTCTTC CAISALGTSGRRSYNEQFF
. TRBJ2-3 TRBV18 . TGTGCCAGCTCACCACCGATGCGGCCGATCAACACAGATACGCAGTATTTT CASSPPMRPINTDTQYF
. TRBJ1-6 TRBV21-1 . TGTGCCCGGCCGACGGTCTCCTATAATTCACCCCTCCACTTT CARPTVSYNSPLHF
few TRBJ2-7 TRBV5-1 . TGCGCCAGCAGCTTGGAGATCCTCGGCTACGAGCAGTACTTC CASSLEILGYEQYF
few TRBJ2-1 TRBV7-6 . TGTGCCAGCAGCTTAACAGGACCGTGGGGCCACAATGAGCAGTTCTTC CASSLTGPWGHNEQFF
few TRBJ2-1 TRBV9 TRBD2 TGTGCCAGCAGCGTAGCTGAGACTAGCCCCTACAATGAGCAGTTCTTC CASSVAETSPYNEQFF
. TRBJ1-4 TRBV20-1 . TGCAGTCCCCGGCAGCCAGCTGAGAAACTGTTTTTT CSPRQPAEKLFF
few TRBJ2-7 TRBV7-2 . TGTGCCAGCAGCTTCGGGCAGGGACTGGGATACGAGCAGTACTTC CASSFGQGLGYEQYF
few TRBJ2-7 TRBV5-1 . TGCGCCAGCTGCTACGGAGGGGGAATCTCCTACGAGCAGTACTTC CASCYGGGISYEQYF
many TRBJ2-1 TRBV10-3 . TGTGCCATCTCTGGGGCCGGGTACAGCTCCTACAATGAGCAGTTCTTC CAISGAGYSSYNEQFF
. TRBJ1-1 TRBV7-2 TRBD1 TGTGCCAGCAGCGCGGACAGGGTCATGAACACTGAAGCTTTCTTT CASSADRVMNTEAFF
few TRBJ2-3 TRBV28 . TGTGCCAGCAGTTTATCGAGGGTAGGTCGAGATACGCAGTATTTT CASSLSRVGRDTQYF
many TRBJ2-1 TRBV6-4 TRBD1 TGTGCCAGCAGTCGAGGACAGGGTGACTACAATGAGCAGTTCTTC CASSRGQGDYNEQFF
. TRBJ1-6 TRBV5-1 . TGCGCCAGCAGCTTGGCTGAACTGCTTAATTCACCCCTCCACTTT CASSLAELLNSPLHF
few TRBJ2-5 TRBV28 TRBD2 TGTGCCAGCAGTTCGAGACTCGGGACTAGCGAGAAAGAGACCCAGTACTTC CASSSRLGTSEKETQYF
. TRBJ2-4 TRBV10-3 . TGTGCCATCAGCGCAGAGAAAAACATTCAGTACTTC CAISAEKNIQYF
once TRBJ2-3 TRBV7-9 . TGTGCCAGCAGTCAACCTGGGGCAGCCAGGGGAGCAGATACGCAGTATTTT CASSQPGAARGADTQYF
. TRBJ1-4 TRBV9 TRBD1 TGTGCCAGCAGCTCCGGGGGGACAGAATATGAAAAACTGTTTTTT CASSSGGTEYEKLFF
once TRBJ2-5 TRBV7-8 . TGTGCCAGCAGCTTAGAATGGGTTGGGCAGGGAACCGAGACCCAGTACTTC CASSLEWVGQGTETQYF
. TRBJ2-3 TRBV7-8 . TGTGCCAGCAGCTTAGTGGCGGGGGCTAGCACAGATACGCAGTATTTT CASSLVAGASTDTQYF
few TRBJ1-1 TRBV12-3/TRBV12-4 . TGTGCCAGCATTGAGACAGGTGGGACTGAAGCTTTCTTT CASIETGGTEAFF
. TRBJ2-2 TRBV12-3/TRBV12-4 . TGTGCCAGCAGCTCCCTAGCCGGGGCGCGAGAGGTGAGGGGCACCGGGGAGCTGTTTTTT CASSSLAGAREVRGTGELFF
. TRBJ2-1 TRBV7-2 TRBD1 TGTGCCAGCAGCTTCGAGGGGGCAAACAATGAGCAGTTCTTC CASSFEGANNEQFF
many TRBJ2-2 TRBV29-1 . TGCAGCGTTGAAGAGTACCTCACCGGGGAGCTGTTTTTT CSVEEYLTGELFF
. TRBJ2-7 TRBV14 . TGTGCCAGCAGCCAAGTTAAAACCTCCGAGCAGTACTTC CASSQVKTSEQYF
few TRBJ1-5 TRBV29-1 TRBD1 TGCAGCGTTGAAACAGGGGGCGGACAGCCCCAGCATTTT CSVETGGGQPQHF
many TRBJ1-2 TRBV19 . TGTGCCAGTAGTATAGATCTTGGCGGCTACACCTTC CASSIDLGGYTF
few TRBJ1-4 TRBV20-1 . TGCAGTGCATGGGAGGGAGGTGAAAAACTGTTTTTT CSAWEGGEKLFF
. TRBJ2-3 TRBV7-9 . TGTGCCAGCAGCTTAATAGCTTGGGGCGGGACAGATACGCAGTATTTT CASSLIAWGGTDTQYF
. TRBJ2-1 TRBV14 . TGTGCCAGCAGCCAAGTCAGGGGTGCCGTCTATGAGCAGTTCTTC CASSQVRGAVYEQFF
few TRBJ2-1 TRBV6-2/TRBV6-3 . TGTGCCAGCAGTTATACGTTGAACAATGAGCAGTTCTTC CASSYTLNNEQFF
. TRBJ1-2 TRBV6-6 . TGTGCCAGCAGTCAGATGACAGGTGTCAACTATGGCTACACCTTC CASSQMTGVNYGYTF
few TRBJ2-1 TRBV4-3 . TGCGCCAGCAGCCAAGAATGGCAGGCGGAGCAGTTCTTC CASSQEWQAEQFF
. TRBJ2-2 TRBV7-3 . TGTGCCAGCAGCTTAGGCCGAGACACCGGGGAGCTGTTTTTT CASSLGRDTGELFF